This entry describes one TCR beta chain. Its matching antigen is unknown. Extracted RNA was reverse transcribed into cDNA, the sequencing template. TCRdb keeps only in-frame clones here, not all; method: immunoSEQ multiplex PCR. This sample has about 210,000 clones; about 64% occur once, and the top ten carry roughly 4.2%. CDR3 length equals 12 residues. With V trimmed by 4 bases and J by 7 bases, 3 bases remained unmatched. The germline V gene has CDR1 MNHNY and CDR2 SVGAGI (reference sequence). Treatment meaning: oral pan-JAK inhibitor, 5-10 mg twice daily. PBMC-derived CD4+ and CD8+ T cells were sorted. The data derive from a study of CD8+ T cells in alopecia areata. Study outcomes and limitations: In scalp and blood, many expanded lesional clones persisted during tofacitinib.

The sequence derives from a human donor with alopecia areata. J is TRBJ1-2 and V is TRBV6-6, with 7 bases fitting TRBD1. Source: CD4+ T cells sorted from blood, taken at week 4, from a patient treated with tofacitinib. The CDR3 DNA reads as TGTGCCAGCAGTTCAGGGACAGCTGGCTACACCTTC. The encoded protein is CASSSGTAGYTF.